The T cell receptor beta chain described here comes from a study of beta chain features in type 1 diabetes. Overall study: All samples combined gave roughly 100,000,000 sorted cells for examination. Study conclusions and caveats: The cDNA sequencing approach could over-represent high-TCR-expressing cells. Comparison showed that naive, central memory and Treg TCRB repertoires appeared more similar among patients than among healthy donors.

The CDR3 is made up of 18 amino acids. Per germline, CDR1 KGHSH and CDR2 LQKENI. V was trimmed by 2 bases and J by 0 bases, leaving 14 bases between them. This clone was found a few times. Its target is unknown. Via the markers CD45RO/CCR7/CD25/CD127/CD95/CD27, stem cell-like memory, regulatory, central memory and naive CD4+ cells were sorted. All of the isolated RNA was reverse transcribed, so expressed TCRB transcripts were sequenced. The protocol was immunoSEQ multiplex PCR, while the TCRdb copy is restricted to in-frame clones and leaves out a portion. The sample contains 140,000 to 150,000 clones, 48% of which appear only once.

The chain combines TRBV18 with TRBJ2-6; D unclear. Sequenced sample: Tregs from blood. This sequence was found in a man aged 18 to 29 in good health. The chain's CDR3 is CASSPFNSLSSGANVLTF. CDR3 DNA: TGTGCCAGCTCACCATTTAACAGCCTTAGCTCTGGGGCCAACGTCCTGACTTTC. The full variable domain, in which reference TRBV18 and TRBJ2-6 provide the parts outside the CDR3, is NAGVMQNPRHLVRRRGQEARLRCSPMKGHSHVYWYRQLPEEGLKFMVYLQKENIIDESGMPKERFSAEFPKEGPSILRIQQVVRGDSAAYFCASSPFNSLSSGANVLTFGAGSRLTVL.